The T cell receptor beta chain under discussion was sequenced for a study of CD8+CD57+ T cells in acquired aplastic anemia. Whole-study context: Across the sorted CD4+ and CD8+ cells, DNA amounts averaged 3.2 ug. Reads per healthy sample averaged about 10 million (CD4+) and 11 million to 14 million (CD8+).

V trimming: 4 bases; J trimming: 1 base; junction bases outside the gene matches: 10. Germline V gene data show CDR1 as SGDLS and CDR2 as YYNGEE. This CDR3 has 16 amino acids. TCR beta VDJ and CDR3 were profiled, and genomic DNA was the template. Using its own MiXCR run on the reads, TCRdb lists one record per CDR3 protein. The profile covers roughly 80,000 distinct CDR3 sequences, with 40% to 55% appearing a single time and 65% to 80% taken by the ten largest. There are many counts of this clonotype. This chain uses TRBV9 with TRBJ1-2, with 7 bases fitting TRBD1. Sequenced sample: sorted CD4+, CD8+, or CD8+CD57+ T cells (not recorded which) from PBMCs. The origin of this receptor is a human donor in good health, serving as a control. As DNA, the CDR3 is TGTGCCAGCAGCCACAACCGGCGACAGGGTAACTATGGCTACACCTTC. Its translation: CASSHNRRQGNYGYTF. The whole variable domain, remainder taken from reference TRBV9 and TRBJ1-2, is DSGVTQTPKHLITATGQRVTLRCSPRSGDLSVYWYQQSLDQGLQFLIQYYNGEERAKGNILERFSAQQFPDLHSELNLSSLELGDSALYFCASSHNRRQGNYGYTFGSGTRLTVV.